Below, 23 T cell receptor beta chains from the same sample are listed, as sequenced in a study of cytomegalovirus exposure and HLA in healthy donors. The PCR had 60 Vbeta and 13 Jbeta primers. Sequenced by immunoSEQ multiplex PCR; TCRdb stores in-frame clones only, minus some. This sample has some 79,000 clones; 78% occur once, and the top ten carry 5.5% to 7%. What was sequenced was PBMCs. The source is a male donor in good health and CMV-seropositive.

The chain carries TRBV5-1 and TRBJ1-2; 7 positions match TRBD1. Unmatched junction bases numbered 4, after V lost 0 bases and J lost 8 bases. The CDR3 extends over 13 amino acids. The germline V gene has CDR1 SGHRS and CDR2 YFSETQ. The CDR3 region has the DNA TGCGCCAGCAGCTTGGACAGGGGAAACGGCTACACCTTC. Protein product: CASSLDRGNGYTF.

The chain has TRBV19 and TRBJ1-5, with 8 nucleotides matching TRBD1. The germline V gene encodes CDR1 LNHDA and CDR2 SQIVND (reference sequence). With V trimmed by 8 bases and J by 0 bases, 6 bases remained unmatched. The CDR3 spans 15 residues. The CDR3 DNA reads TGTGCCAGTCGGATCGGACAGGGTAGCAATCAGCCCCAGCATTTT. Translated: CASRIGQGSNQPQHF. The full variable domain, with the rest looked up from reference TRBV19 and TRBJ1-5, is DGGITQSPKYLFRKEGQNVTLSCEQNLNHDAMYWYRQDPGQGLRLIYYSQIVNDFQKGDIAEGYSVSREKKESFPLTVTSAQKNPTAFYLCASRIGQGSNQPQHFGDGTRLSIL.

The sample holds one count of this clone. The CDR3 is CASTSGANVLTF. CDR3 in DNA: TGTGCCAGCACCTCGGGGGCCAACGTCCTGACTTTC. The chain couples TRBV7-2 to TRBJ2-6; D uncertain. Deletions cut 7 bases from V and 4 bases from J, with 5 bases between. CDR1 SGHTA and CDR2 FQGNSA come from the germline V gene. The CDR3 spans 12 residues.

There are a few counts of this clone. V usage is TRBV6-1 and J usage is TRBJ1-4; TRBD1 matches 9 bases. The CDR3 contains 13 residues. The germline V gene encodes CDR1 MNHNS and CDR2 SASEGT. The V segment lost 10 bases and the J segment 10 bases; nucleotides outside the gene matches: 10. CDR3 sequence: CATFGTGRSKLFF. Written as DNA, the CDR3 is TGTGCCACATTCGGGACAGGGCGTTCAAAACTGTTTTTT.

Of note for this clone: Different DNA sequences within this sample yield the same CDR3. The chain uses TRBV6-5 and TRBJ2-7; TRBD2 is a possible D gene (5 bases). With 0 bases removed from V and 2 bases from J, the gap between germline ends came to 8 bases. Germline V CDR1 and CDR2: MNHEY, SVGAGI. This CDR3 comprises 14 residues. The CDR3 protein is CASSYSTGAYEQYF. In DNA form, the CDR3 reads TGTGCCAGCAGTTACTCGACCGGGGCCTACGAGCAGTACTTC.

This chain links TRBV9 with TRBJ2-1; TRBD2 agrees at 9 bases. The CDR3 length is 17 residues. Looked up from germline, CDR1 is SGDLS and CDR2 is YYNGEE. J was trimmed by 5 bases and V by 6 bases; bases with no gene match: 15. The CDR3 loop reads CASTPGLALRGDNEQFF. In nucleotides, the CDR3 is TGTGCCAGCACACCGGGACTAGCCCTCAGGGGGGACAATGAGCAGTTCTTC.

The chain carries TRBV5-4 and TRBJ1-1; TRBD1 is a possible D gene (6 bases). This CDR3 is built from 12 residues. Germline lookup yields CDR1 SGHNT and CDR2 YYREEE (reference sequence). V shed 3 bases and J shed 10 bases, with 13 bases lying between them. CDR3 coding DNA: TGTGCCAGCAGCTACAGAACAGGGTCAGCTTTCTTT. It is translated as CASSYRTGSAFF.

There are a few counts of this clone. The gene calls are TRBV6-6 and TRBJ1-6; D gene ambiguous. V was trimmed by 5 bases and J by 0 bases, leaving 11 bases between them. From germline, CDR1 is MNHNY and CDR2 SVGAGI (reference sequence). The CDR3 has 16 amino acids. CDR3 protein: CASSPLSGSYNSPLHF. The DNA of the CDR3 is TGTGCCAGCAGTCCTCTATCGGGCTCCTATAATTCACCCCTCCACTTT.

The chain has TRBV7-9 and TRBJ2-1, with 12 bases matching TRBD2. Germline V CDR1 and CDR2: SEHNR, FQNEAQ (reference sequence). The CDR3 is 16 residues long. After removal of 5 bases from V and 8 bases from J, the junction contained 10 bases not matched to a gene. The CDR3: CASSHTSGRQKDEQFF. CDR3 DNA: TGTGCCAGCAGCCACACTAGCGGGAGGCAGAAGGATGAGCAGTTCTTC.

The gene calls are TRBV7-8 and TRBJ2-5, with a weak D call TRBD1 (5 bases). The DNA end is more similar to TRBJ2-7, so the J call may be wrong. The CDR3 spans 15 residues. Germline CDR1 reads SGHVS; CDR2 reads FQNEAQ. As DNA, the CDR3 is TGTGCCAGCAGCTTAGTTCAGGGCAGGGCCTACGAGCAGTACTTC. Protein product: CASSLVQGRAYEQYF.

The V call is TRBV6-5, the J call TRBJ1-1, with 12 bases that match TRBD1. This CDR3 spans 15 amino acids. J was trimmed by 3 bases and V by 6 bases; bases with no gene match: 5. Germline V CDR1 and CDR2: MNHEY, SVGAGI. The CDR3 DNA is TGTGCCAGCAGGGGGACAGGGGGCGCGGACACTGAAGCTTTCTTT. Encoded protein: CASRGTGGADTEAFF.

The chain uses TRBV2 and TRBJ2-5; 8 bases are shared with TRBD1. Per the germline V gene, CDR1 is SNHLY and CDR2 is FYNNEI. J lost 5 bases, V lost 1 base, and 3 bases had no gene match. The CDR3 runs 14 residues. The CDR3 nucleotides read TGTGCCAGCAGTGAAGGGACAGGGATGGAGACCCAGTACTTC. It codes for CASSEGTGMETQYF.

The chain uses TRBV5-4 and TRBJ1-1, with D perhaps TRBD1 (6 bases). Trimming stripped 0 bases from V and 2 bases from J, with 14 bases between. The V gene's germline CDR1 is SGHNT and CDR2 YYREEE (reference sequence). The CDR3 sequence is 16 residues long. CDR3 nucleotide sequence: TGTGCCAGCAGCTTGGGACGTCCGGGGACAAACACTGAAGCTTTCTTT. Residues: CASSLGRPGTNTEAFF.

The V call is TRBV4-3, the J call TRBJ2-5, with 8 bases fitting TRBD1. The CDR3 consists of 15 residues. Germline V lookup: CDR1 LGHNA, CDR2 YSLEER. Unmatched junction bases numbered 7, after V lost 4 bases and J lost 3 bases. CDR3 bases: TGCGCCAGCAGCCTCACGGGACAGGCGAAAGAGACCCAGTACTTC. Its protein product is CASSLTGQAKETQYF.

This chain connects TRBV19 to TRBJ2-3; 14 nucleotides match TRBD2. V shed 5 bases, J shed 2 bases, and the junction held 3 bases outside the gene matches. The length of the CDR3 is 16 residues. Germline V gene lookup returns CDR1 LNHDA and CDR2 SQIVND (reference sequence). Here the CDR3 reads CASSAGLAGDTDTQYF. Here the CDR3 DNA reads TGTGCCAGTAGTGCGGGACTAGCGGGAGACACAGATACGCAGTATTTT.

The chain links TRBV19 to TRBJ2-5, with 7 bases aligning to TRBD1. J was trimmed by 5 bases and V by 5 bases; bases with no gene match: 8. The CDR3 contains 14 residues. Germline CDR1 is LNHDA and CDR2 is SQIVND (reference sequence). In nucleotides, the CDR3 is TGTGCCAGTAGTCCGATCGACAGGGCCGAGACCCAGTACTTC. It codes for CASSPIDRAETQYF.

The chain has TRBV6-5 and TRBJ1-1; D perhaps matches TRBD1 (5 bases). The CDR3 is 14 residues long. Trimming took 6 bases from V and 4 from J, leaving 15 bases between them. Germline V gene lookup returns CDR1 MNHEY and CDR2 SVGAGI. The CDR3, as DNA: TGTGCCAGCAGGGAGGACGGGGGTAGCACTGAAGCTTTCTTT. Residues: CASREDGGSTEAFF.

V usage is TRBV5-1 and J usage is TRBJ1-3; 7 bases line up with TRBD1. V was pared by 4 bases and J by 0 bases, with 4 bases of the junction left unmatched. The CDR3 is made up of 15 amino acids. Germline V gives CDR1 SGHRS, CDR2 YFSETQ. The CDR3 DNA sequence: TGCGCCAGCAGCATACAGGGGCTCTCTGGAAACACCATATATTTT. Protein product: CASSIQGLSGNTIYF.

This chain links TRBV19 with TRBJ2-7, with D possibly TRBD2 on 6 matching bases. Trimming left V 8 bases short and J 3 bases short, with 11 bases between. Looked up from germline, CDR1 is LNHDA and CDR2 is SQIVND (reference sequence). The CDR3 sequence is 12 residues long. The CDR3 loop is CASSHSGYEQYF. CDR3 sequence (DNA): TGTGCCAGTTCCCATAGCGGCTACGAGCAGTACTTC.

This clone came up once. V and J are TRBV6-1 and TRBJ2-7, with 7 positions matching TRBD1. The CDR3 extends over 15 amino acids. The junction had 5 bases not matched to a gene; V was cut back by 0 bases and J by 3 bases. CDR1 is MNHNS, CDR2 SASEGT, per germline. DNA of the CDR3: TGTGCCAGCAGTGAAGCCCAGGGGGTTAACTACGAGCAGTACTTC. Protein product: CASSEAQGVNYEQYF.

This chain uses TRBV27 with TRBJ1-2; D gene uncertain. This CDR3 has 16 amino acids. Germline lookup yields CDR1 MNHEY and CDR2 SMNVEV (reference sequence). V dropped 2 bases and J dropped 4 bases, with 17 bases sitting between them. CDR3 in DNA: TGTGCCAGCAGTTTAATCGGAGAGGAGGGAGGCTATGGCTACACCTTC. It specifies CASSLIGEEGGYGYTF.

On this clone itself: An end of the junction does not agree with germline; a read error may underlie this. The gene calls are TRBV7-7 and TRBJ1-1; a weak D match, TRBD1 (5 bases). The CDR3 sequence is 16 residues long. In germline, CDR1 is SSHAT, CDR2 FNYEAQ (reference sequence). CDR3 loop: CASIGGADRANTEAFF. The CDR3, as DNA: TGTGCTAGCATCGGTGGGGCGGACCGGGCGAACACTGAAGCTTTCTTT.

This clone was seen more than once but under ten times. The rearrangement links TRBV6-5 to TRBJ1-6, with D tentatively TRBD1 (5 bases). Germline V gene data show CDR1 as MNHEY and CDR2 as SVGAGI. Trimming pared 5 bases from V and 4 bases from J, leaving 9 bases between. The CDR3 is 14 amino acids. The CDR3 here is CASSRGQYNSPLHF. CDR3 bases: TGTGCCAGCAGTCGCGGACAATATAATTCACCCCTCCACTTT.